This T cell receptor (beta chain) came from a study of blood T cell repertoires in COVID-19. For the study at large: In each case, the material was cDNA or gDNA derived from T cells, B-cell-depleted T cells, or PBMCs.

The assay was immunoSEQ multiplex PCR, and TCRdb's table has in-frame clones only and misses some. Of roughly 71,000 clones listed, 84% are singletons. Germline V CDR1 and CDR2: MGHDK, SYGVNS. The CDR3 is made up of 13 amino acids. Deletions cut 4 bases from V and 7 bases from J, with 13 bases between. The sample comprised peripheral blood. The chain uses TRBV25-1 and TRBJ1-2; no firm D call. This TCR was recovered from a man between 50 and 59 years old with active COVID-19. In DNA form, the CDR3 reads TGTGCCAGCAGTGTGGCGGGGTTGCTTGGCTACACCTTC. Protein product: CASSVAGLLGYTF.